Listed here is a single T cell receptor beta chain. Its target is not known. This entry is derived from a study of vaccination effects on CD4 cells after COVID-19. As for the study in general: Following the second dose by a median of 72 days, the post-vaccine samples were obtained.

Antigen-specific CD4+ T cell clonotypes were called by their expansion after viral peptide-pool culture in ViraFEST. It was after approximately 11 days of culture that CD4+ T cells were isolated. Participants received two doses of either the BNT162b2 or mRNA-1273 vaccine. With around 10 ug/ml peptides and roughly 11 IU/ml IL-2, roughly 2.1 million PBMC per well were cultured. The assay was immunoSEQ multiplex PCR, and TCRdb's table has in-frame clones only and misses some. The sample shows about 24,000 clones, roughly three quarters of them seen only once. Trimming took off 3 bases at V and 0 bases at J, with 6 bases between the two ends. The CDR3 is 14 residues long. Germline CDR1 reads MNHEY; CDR2 reads SVGAGI.

The source was CD4+ T cells from PBMCs cultured with SARS-CoV-2 spike peptides, collected after COVID-19 vaccination. The source of this sequence is a human donor who received a COVID-19 vaccine. The rearrangement uses TRBV6-5 and TRBJ1-5, with D uncertain. CDR3 nucleotides: TGTGCCAGCAGTTATTCGTATAGCAATCAGCCCCAGCATTTT. Residues: CASSYSYSNQPQHF.